The 5 T cell receptor beta chains below were found in one sample sequenced in a study of type 1 regulatory T cells. No antigen is known for these receptors. Findings of the study overall: Type 1 regulatory T cells had a more restricted TCR repertoire than non-type 1 regulatory T cells.

From the reads, TCRdb called clonotypes with MiXCR, one entry per CDR3 protein. The sample has approximately 77,000 distinct CDR3 sequences; about 20% are singletons. Sequences were obtained from cultured type 1 regulatory T (Tr1) cells, either the whole culture or a sorted fraction (not recorded which). These receptors were taken from a human donor in good health.

This clonotype was counted ten times or more. V gene TRBV15 combines with J gene TRBJ1-5, with 8 bases aligning to TRBD1. The CDR3 extends over 17 amino acids. The junction had 11 bases not matched to a gene; V was cut back by 3 bases and J by 4 bases. CDR1 LNHNV and CDR2 YYDKDF come from the germline V gene (reference sequence). The CDR3 nucleotides read TGTGCCACCAGCAGTTTTGGACAGGGAGGTGCAAATCAGCCCCAGCATTTT. This codes for CATSSFGQGGANQPQHF.

This sequence joins TRBV20-1 and TRBJ1-3, with TRBD1 matching 8 bases. CDR3 length: 14 amino acids. Germline V gene sequence: CDR1 DFQATT, CDR2 SNEGSKA (reference sequence). J was trimmed by 0 bases and V by 6 bases; bases with no gene match: 4. CDR3 residues: CSAADRGSGNTIYF. The DNA for the CDR3 is TGCAGTGCAGCCGACAGGGGCTCTGGAAACACCATATATTTT.

The J gene is TRBJ1-1, the V gene TRBV20-1; possible D gene TRBD1, 5 bases. CDR3 size: 14 residues. Germline V lookup: CDR1 DFQATT, CDR2 SNEGSKA (reference sequence). With 0 bases removed from V and 6 bases from J, the gap between germline ends came to 14 bases. This chain's CDR3 is CSARDGRGNAEAFF. Written as DNA, the CDR3 is TGCAGTGCTAGAGATGGGAGGGGAAACGCTGAAGCTTTCTTT.

This clonotype occurred a few times. The chain employs TRBV28 and TRBJ2-5; 7 bases map to TRBD1. The CDR3 consists of 13 residues. The ends lost 8 bases at V and 7 bases at J; junction bases unmatched: 10. Germline values: CDR1 MDHEN, CDR2 SYDVKM. Here the CDR3 reads CASLRTGPGTQYF. The CDR3 DNA is TGTGCCAGCTTACGGACAGGCCCGGGGACCCAGTACTTC.

This chain links TRBV12-3 or TRBV12-4 with TRBJ2-3, with D possibly matching TRBD1 (6 bases). The CDR3 has 16 amino acids. Trimming cost V 9 bases and J 3 bases, with 22 bases left between them. CDR3 in amino acids: CASSDPTGSLTDTQYF. For the CDR3, the DNA is TGTGCCAGTTCTGACCCGACAGGCAGCTTAACAGATACGCAGTATTTT.